This TCR beta chain was sequenced during a study of CD8 T cells in ankylosing spondylitis. This clonotype was observed a handful of times. The antigen is unknown. Trimming left V 2 bases short and J 1 base short, with 10 bases between. The CDR3 covers 15 residues. Per the germline V gene, CDR1 is SSHAT and CDR2 is FNYEAQ (reference sequence). Study-wide results and caveats: Reportedly, disease-linked clones are significantly enriched in ankylosing spondylitis patients' matched synovial fluid. A motif of seven or eight highly homologous TCR beta variants was seen as apparently characteristic of ankylosing spondylitis blood.

TCRdb independently ran MiXCR on the 5' RACE reads; one entry per CDR3 protein. The table has just over 300,000 distinct CDR3 sequences, around 20% seen once. V gene TRBV7-7 combines with J gene TRBJ2-3; D is uncertain. The clonotype comes from a female donor with ankylosing spondylitis or in good health (not recorded which). The specimen was blood, either unsorted or a sorted T cell fraction (not recorded which). CDR3 coding DNA: TGTGCCAGCAGCTTAAGGACGGACGGCACAGATACGCAGTATTTT. Residues: CASSLRTDGTDTQYF.